This T cell receptor (delta chain) was identified in a study of gamma-delta chains in newborns, infants, children. On this clone itself: One end of the junction does not line up with germline, which may come from a read error. This CDR3 is also generated by other DNA sequences in the sample.

Germline V gives CDR1 GEAIGNYY, CDR2 EKD. There are 20 residues in the CDR3. TCRdb reprocessed the reads using CATT. The profile shows under 8,000 delta-chain clones, 2.1% of them singletons. Sequencing used blood. The receptor was derived from a child who was a newborn, infant or young child, either healthy, febrile or measles-vaccinated (not recorded which). The chain combines TRDV2 with TRDJ3; 8 positions match TRDD3. CDR3 DNA: TGTGCCTGTGACACAGGGGAGGGGATACTCGGCCCCTGGGACACCCGCCAGATGTTTTTC. This gives the protein CACDTGEGILGPWDTRQMFF.